The clone carrying this TCR beta chain was recorded a few times. The CDR3 is 10 residues long. The germline V gene has CDR1 DFQATT and CDR2 SNEGSKA (reference sequence). Trimming shortened V by 4 bases and J by 3 bases, and 4 bases separated the two germline ends. The data derive from a study of beta chain features in type 1 diabetes. TCRB transcripts that were expressed got sequenced, as all of the isolated RNA had been reverse transcribed. Sequencing was performed with immunoSEQ multiplex PCR; in TCRdb, only in-frame clones are kept and a portion is missing. The data hold 680,000 or so clones, with roughly 15% observed a single time. Once sorted, every population was more than 95% pure.

The chain has TRBV20-1 and TRBJ2-7; unclear D gene. The TCR sequence derives from a man between 18 and 35 years old in good health. Specimen: naive CD4+ T cells from blood. CDR3 loop: CSATVYEQYF. CDR3 nucleotides: TGCAGTGCTACGGTCTACGAGCAGTACTTC.